The 5 T cell receptor beta chains in this list originate from one sample, sequenced in a study of blood T cell repertoires in COVID-19. The repertoire was sequenced with immunoSEQ multiplex PCR; TCRdb's copy has only in-frame clones and lacks some. This repertoire shows over 130,000 clones, about 80% found once; its top ten account for around 8%. Sequencing was done on a sample of peripheral blood. The receptors originated from a human donor in a cohort sampled during active COVID-19.

As DNA, the CDR3 is TGTGCCAGTAGTATCGGGACAGGGCAGGTTGAAGCTTTCTTT. Amino acids: CASSIGTGQVEAFF. J is TRBJ1-1 and V is TRBV19, with 9 nucleotides matching TRBD1. The CDR3 extends over 14 amino acids. The J segment lost 7 bases and the V segment lost 3 bases, leaving 6 bases of the junction unmatched. Germline CDR1 LNHDA, CDR2 SQIVND (reference sequence).

Worth noting for this clone: This specimen includes other DNA sequences encoding the same CDR3. The chain employs TRBV5-1 and TRBJ1-2; D gene uncertain. This CDR3 has 12 residues. V shed 1 base and J shed 6 bases, with 7 bases lying between them. CDR1 and CDR2 from the germline V gene are SGHRS and YFSETQ. The DNA for the CDR3 is TGCGCCAGCAGCTTGACCCAGGATGGCTACACCTTC. It translates to CASSLTQDGYTF.

The chain carries TRBV5-1 and TRBJ2-3; 9 nucleotides agree with TRBD2. Germline CDR1 reads SGHRS; CDR2 reads YFSETQ. The CDR3 is 15 amino acids. The trim removed 3 bases at V and 2 bases at J, leaving 4 bases unmatched. CDR3 DNA: TGCGCCAGCAGCTCTGCTAGCGGGGACACAGATACGCAGTATTTT. Amino acid sequence: CASSSASGDTDTQYF.

The chain has TRBV29-1 and TRBJ2-7; the D is unclear. The CDR3 has 11 residues. Trimming took 7 bases from V and 3 from J, leaving 10 bases between them. The germline V gene encodes CDR1 SQVTM and CDR2 ANQGSEA. CDR3 bases: TGCAGCGCGGCCACTTACTACGAGCAGTACTTC. Its translation: CSAATYYEQYF.

This clone was counted between two and nine times. V usage is TRBV2 and J usage is TRBJ1-2, with D unclear. Trimming pared 4 bases from V and 6 bases from J, leaving 15 bases between. The CDR3 runs to 14 residues. Germline CDR1 is SNHLY and CDR2 is FYNNEI. The CDR3 spells CASSGRRQTDGYTF. Here the CDR3 DNA reads TGTGCCAGCAGTGGAAGGCGGCAGACCGATGGCTACACCTTC.